Each of the 7 T cell receptor beta chains below was sequenced from the same sample in a study of technical replicates of blood from a few donors. Here immunoSEQ multiplex PCR was the method, and the copy in TCRdb shows in-frame clones only, minus some. The repertoire holds tens of thousands of clones, with around 97% as singletons. The sample comprised T cells isolated from PBMCs. These receptor sequences come from a human donor in good health.

This clone has just one count. The CDR3 spells CASSPDRVRRTEAFF. CDR3 nucleotides: TGTGCCAGCTCACCAGATCGGGTTAGGAGGACTGAAGCTTTCTTT. The chain combines TRBV18 with TRBJ1-1; unclear D gene. The CDR3 length is 15 residues. The ends were cut back, 2 bases at V and 5 bases at J, with 15 bases in the middle. Germline CDR1 and CDR2: KGHSH and LQKENI.

This clone was counted once. V usage is TRBV9 and J usage is TRBJ2-3; D remains unclear. The CDR3 is made up of 13 amino acids. Trimming stripped 4 bases from V and 2 bases from J, with 8 bases between. Germline assignment: CDR1 SGDLS and CDR2 YYNGEE. The CDR3 DNA reads TGTGCCAGCAGCAATTATCTCACAGATACGCAGTATTTT. This encodes CASSNYLTDTQYF.

The rearrangement joins TRBV7-9 to TRBJ2-7, with 15 bases identical to TRBD2. In germline, CDR1 is SEHNR, CDR2 FQNEAQ (reference sequence). The CDR3 has 16 residues. The V gene end was trimmed by 10 bases and the J gene end by 5 bases; junction bases not matched to a gene: 12. The CDR3, as DNA: TGTGCCATCGTTCTCGGACTAGCGGGAGGGCGACACGAGCAGTACTTC. Translation: CAIVLGLAGGRHEQYF.

The rearrangement joins TRBV5-4 to TRBJ1-2; D remains ambiguous. The germline V gene has CDR1 SGHNT and CDR2 YYREEE (reference sequence). This CDR3 is built from 15 residues. Trimming stripped 3 bases from V and 8 bases from J, with 20 bases between. The CDR3 DNA reads TGTGCCAGCAGCTCCCCCGCGACCGGCGGCCCCGGCTACACCTTC. This codes for CASSSPATGGPGYTF.

The chain joins TRBV5-6 to TRBJ2-7, with D hard to call. Germline CDR1 and CDR2: SGHDT and YYEEEE. This CDR3 has 12 amino acids. Trimming took off 0 bases at V and 6 bases at J, with 7 bases between the two ends. Written as DNA, the CDR3 is TGTGCCAGCAGCTTGGGAGTGCTCGAGCAGTACTTC. Translating gives CASSLGVLEQYF.

This chain joins TRBV4-1 and TRBJ2-2, with TRBD2 matching over 11 bases. The V gene end was trimmed by 6 bases and the J gene end by 6 bases; junction bases not matched to a gene: 6. Germline values: CDR1 MGHRA, CDR2 YSYEKL. This CDR3 is built from 15 residues. The CDR3 nucleotides read TGCGCCAGCAGGCCTAGCGGGGGGTGGGCCGGGGAGCTGTTTTTT. It yields the protein CASRPSGGWAGELFF.

This chain connects TRBV11-2 to TRBJ1-4, with D unclear. Germline CDR1 and CDR2: SGHAT and FQNNGV. The CDR3 is 15 residues long. V shed 4 bases and J shed 5 bases, with 14 bases lying between them. The DNA of the CDR3 is TGTGCCAGCAGCTCCATTAGAGGGAAGAATGAAAAACTGTTTTTT. Protein sequence: CASSSIRGKNEKLFF.